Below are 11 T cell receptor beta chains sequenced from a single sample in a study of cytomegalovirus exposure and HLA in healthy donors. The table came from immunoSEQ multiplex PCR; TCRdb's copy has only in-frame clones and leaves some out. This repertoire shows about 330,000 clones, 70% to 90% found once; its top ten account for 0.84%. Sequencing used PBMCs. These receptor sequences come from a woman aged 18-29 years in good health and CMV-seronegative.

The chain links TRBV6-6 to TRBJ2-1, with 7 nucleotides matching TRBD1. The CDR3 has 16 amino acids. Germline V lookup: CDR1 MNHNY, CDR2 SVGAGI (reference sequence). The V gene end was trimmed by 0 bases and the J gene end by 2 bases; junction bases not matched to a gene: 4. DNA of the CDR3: TGTGCCAGCAGTTACTCGAACACAGGGGCCTACAATGAGCAGTTCTTC. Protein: CASSYSNTGAYNEQFF.

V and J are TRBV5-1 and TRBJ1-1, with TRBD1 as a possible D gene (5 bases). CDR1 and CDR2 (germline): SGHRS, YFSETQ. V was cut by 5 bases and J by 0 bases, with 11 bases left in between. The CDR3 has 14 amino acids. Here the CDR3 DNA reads TGCGCCAGCAGTTGGGGGGAAATGAACACTGAAGCTTTCTTT. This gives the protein CASSWGEMNTEAFF. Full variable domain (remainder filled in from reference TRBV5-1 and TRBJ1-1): KAGVTQTPRYLIKTRGQQVTLSCSPISGHRSVSWYQQTPGQGLQFLFEYFSETQRNKGNFPGRFSGRQFSNSRSEMNVSTLELGDSALYLCASSWGEMNTEAFFGQGTRLTVV.

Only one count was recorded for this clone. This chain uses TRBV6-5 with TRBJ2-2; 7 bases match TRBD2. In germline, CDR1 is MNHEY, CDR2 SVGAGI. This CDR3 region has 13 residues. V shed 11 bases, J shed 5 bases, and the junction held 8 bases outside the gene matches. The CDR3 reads CASRSGGTGELFF. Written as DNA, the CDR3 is TGTGCCTCTAGGTCCGGGGGGACCGGGGAGCTGTTTTTT.

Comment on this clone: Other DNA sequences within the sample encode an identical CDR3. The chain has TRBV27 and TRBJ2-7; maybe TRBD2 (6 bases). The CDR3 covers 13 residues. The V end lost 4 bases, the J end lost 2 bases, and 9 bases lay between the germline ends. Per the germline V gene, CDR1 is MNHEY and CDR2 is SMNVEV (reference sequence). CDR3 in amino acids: CASSSGGAYEQYF. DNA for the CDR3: TGTGCCAGCAGTTCCGGGGGAGCCTACGAGCAGTACTTC.

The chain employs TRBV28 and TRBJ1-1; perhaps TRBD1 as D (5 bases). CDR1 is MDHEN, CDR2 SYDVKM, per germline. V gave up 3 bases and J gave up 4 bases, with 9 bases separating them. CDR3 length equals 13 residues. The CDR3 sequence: CASSFRVGTEAFF. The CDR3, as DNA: TGTGCCAGCAGTTTCAGGGTAGGCACTGAAGCTTTCTTT.

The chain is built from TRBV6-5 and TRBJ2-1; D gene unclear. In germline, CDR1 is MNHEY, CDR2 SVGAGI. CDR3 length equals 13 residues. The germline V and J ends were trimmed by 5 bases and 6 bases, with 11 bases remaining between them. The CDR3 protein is CASSEEPLNEQFF. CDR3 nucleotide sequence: TGTGCCAGCAGTGAAGAACCACTCAATGAGCAGTTCTTC.

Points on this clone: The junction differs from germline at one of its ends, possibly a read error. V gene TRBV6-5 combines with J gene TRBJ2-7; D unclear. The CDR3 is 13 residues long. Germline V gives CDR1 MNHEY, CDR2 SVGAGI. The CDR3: CASSYAHSDEQYF. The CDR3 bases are TGTGCCAGCAGTTACGCGCACTCCGACGAGCAGTACTTC.

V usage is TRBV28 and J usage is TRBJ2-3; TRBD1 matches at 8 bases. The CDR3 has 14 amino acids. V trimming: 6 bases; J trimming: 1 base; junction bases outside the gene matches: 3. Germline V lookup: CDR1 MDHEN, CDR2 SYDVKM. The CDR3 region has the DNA TGTGCCAGCAGGCAGGGGGCCGGCACAGATACGCAGTATTTT. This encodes CASRQGAGTDTQYF.

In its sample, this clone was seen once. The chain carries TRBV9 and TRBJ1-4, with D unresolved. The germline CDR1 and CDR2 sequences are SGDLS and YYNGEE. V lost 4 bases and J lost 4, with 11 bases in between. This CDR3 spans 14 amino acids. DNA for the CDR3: TGTGCCAGCAGCCCAATGAGAGGTAATGAAAAACTGTTTTTT. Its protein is CASSPMRGNEKLFF.

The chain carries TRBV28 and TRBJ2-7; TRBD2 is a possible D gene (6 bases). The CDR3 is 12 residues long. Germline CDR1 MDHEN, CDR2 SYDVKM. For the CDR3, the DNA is TGTGCGACCGCGCGGGAACCTTACGAGCAGTACTTC. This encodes CATAREPYEQYF.

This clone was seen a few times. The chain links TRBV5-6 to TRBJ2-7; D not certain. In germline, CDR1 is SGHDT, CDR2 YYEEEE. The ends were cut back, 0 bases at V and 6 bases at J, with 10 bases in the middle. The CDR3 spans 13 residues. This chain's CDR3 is CASSLVYSPEQYF. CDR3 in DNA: TGTGCCAGCAGCTTGGTGTACAGTCCCGAGCAGTACTTC.